Reported below is one TCR beta chain. Its antigen is still unknown. The data stem from a study of cytomegalovirus exposure and HLA in healthy donors. Study-wide results and limits: Most TCRs appeared rarely, but some public TCRs recurred in many donors.

The CDR3 extends over 14 amino acids. Losses at the gene ends were 6 bases for V and 5 bases for J; bases not matched to a gene: 8. CDR1 is KGHSH, CDR2 LQKENI, per germline. The study ran its PCR with 60 Vbeta and 13 Jbeta primers. Sequencing was performed with immunoSEQ multiplex PCR; in TCRdb, only in-frame clones are kept and a portion is missing. The table records roughly 100,000 clones, over 70% of them present only once. V is TRBV18 and J is TRBJ2-7; TRBD1 agrees at 9 bases. Sequencing was performed on PBMCs. The clonotype comes from a male donor in good health and CMV-seronegative. CDR3 in amino acids: CASSPGQGKNEQYF. The CDR3 DNA follows: TGTGCCAGCTCGCCGGGACAGGGTAAGAACGAGCAGTACTTC.